The 12 T cell receptor beta chains below all came from one sample that was sequenced in a study of T-cell memory formation after mild COVID-19. TCRdb reanalysed the 5' RACE reads using MiXCR and keeps one entry per CDR3 protein. In the table there are 560,000 or so distinct CDR3 sequences, around 16% of which are singletons. The sample comprised PBMCs or a T cell subset sorted from them (not recorded which). Receptors were obtained from an adult woman who had mild COVID-19 (a few samples of this study predate the infection). Cell type and time point are not known.

The chain is built from TRBV4-1 and TRBJ1-5; D is unresolved. This CDR3 contains 14 residues. Germline V CDR1 and CDR2: MGHRA, YSYEKL. Deletions cut 1 base from V and 7 bases from J, with 11 bases between. The DNA for the CDR3 is TGCGCCAGCAGCCAAGTTGCAAGCAGGCAGCCCCAGCATTTT. The encoded protein is CASSQVASRQPQHF.

The chain is built from TRBV5-1 and TRBJ2-1; TRBD1 matches 10 bases. The length of the CDR3 is 16 residues. The germline CDR1 and CDR2 sequences are SGHRS and YFSETQ. The ends lost 0 bases at V and 5 bases at J; junction bases unmatched: 5. The DNA for the CDR3 is TGCGCCAGCAGCTTGGCCGGGACAGGGGTAGACAATGAGCAGTTCTTC. As protein: CASSLAGTGVDNEQFF.

In nucleotides, the CDR3 is TGTGCCAGCAGCGAACCGGGCCATGGGCAGTTCTTC. Amino acid sequence: CASSEPGHGQFF. The chain joins TRBV14 to TRBJ2-1; D unresolved. Trimming removed 5 bases at V and 12 bases at J, with 14 bases between. The CDR3 consists of 12 residues. Looked up from germline, CDR1 is SGHDN and CDR2 is FVKESK.

The chain carries TRBV7-3 and TRBJ2-5; 16 positions match TRBD2. Trimming removed 2 bases from V and 5 bases from J; junction bases left unmatched: 8. This CDR3 region has 18 residues. CDR1 and CDR2 (germline): SGHTA, FQGTGA. The chain's CDR3 is CASSLEGLAGGPHETQYF. Written as DNA, the CDR3 is TGTGCCAGCAGCTTAGAGGGACTAGCGGGGGGGCCGCACGAGACCCAGTACTTC. The entire variable domain, with the rest obtained from reference TRBV7-3 and TRBJ2-5, is as follows: GAGVSQTPSNKVTEKGKYVELRCDPISGHTALYWYRQSLGQGPEFLIYFQGTGAADDSGLPNDRFFAVRPEGSVSTLKIQRTERGDSAVYLCASSLEGLAGGPHETQYFGPGTRLLVL.

This clonotype showed up many times. This chain connects TRBV4-3 to TRBJ2-5; weak D call: TRBD2 (5 bases). The V and J ends lost 0 bases and 5 bases respectively, with 19 bases between them. Germline loops: CDR1 LGHNA, CDR2 YSLEER. This CDR3 has 17 amino acids. The CDR3 sequence is CASSQDRTPLLGETQYF. CDR3 coding DNA: TGCGCCAGCAGCCAAGACAGAACCCCCCTACTAGGGGAGACCCAGTACTTC.

This clonotype appeared a few times. This chain joins TRBV4-2 and TRBJ2-7, with D possibly TRBD2 on 5 matching bases. Trimming took off 3 bases at V and 6 bases at J, with 21 bases between the two ends. The CDR3 totals 16 residues. Germline CDR1 and CDR2: LGHNA and YNFKEQ. CDR3 DNA: TGTGCCAGCAGCCAGGTCTCCGGCACCTACCTAGCCGAGCAGTACTTC. This gives the protein CASSQVSGTYLAEQYF.

The chain joins TRBV7-2 to TRBJ2-1; possibly TRBD1 or TRBD2 for D (5 bases each). The V end was cut by 6 bases, the J end by 3 bases, with 15 bases between. The V gene's germline CDR1 is SGHTA and CDR2 FQGNSA. The CDR3 consists of 15 residues. CDR3 nucleotides: TGTGCCAGCAGAGGTCCGGGGACCCTCTACAATGAGCAGTTCTTC. It codes for CASRGPGTLYNEQFF. The variable domain in full, with the rest retrieved from reference TRBV7-2 and TRBJ2-1, is GAGVSQSPSNKVTEKGKDVELRCDPISGHTALYWYRQSLGQGLEFLIYFQGNSAPDKSGLPSDRFSAERTGGSVSTLTIQRTQQEDSAVYLCASRGPGTLYNEQFFGPGTRLTVL.

This clonotype has a handful of counts. The rearrangement uses TRBV5-1 and TRBJ2-5; D is ambiguous. Germline CDR1 reads SGHRS; CDR2 reads YFSETQ. V lost 0 bases and J lost 5, with 11 bases in between. This CDR3 region has 14 residues. This CDR3 is CASSLEGPGETQYF. The CDR3 DNA is TGCGCCAGCAGCTTGGAGGGTCCGGGTGAGACCCAGTACTTC.

This chain uses TRBV14 with TRBJ1-3; D is unclear. V shed 1 base and J shed 0 bases, with 13 bases lying between them. CDR1 is SGHDN and CDR2 is FVKESK in the germline V gene. The CDR3 loop spans 17 amino acids. CDR3 in amino acids: CASSQVVNSLSGNTIYF. DNA of the CDR3: TGTGCCAGCAGCCAAGTTGTTAACAGTCTCTCTGGAAACACCATATATTTT.

The chain employs TRBV9 and TRBJ2-2, with TRBD2 identical over 10 bases. This CDR3 has 16 amino acids. CDR1 and CDR2 (germline): SGDLS, YYNGEE. The ends lost 4 bases at V and 3 bases at J; junction bases unmatched: 6. The CDR3 DNA follows: TGTGCCAGCAGCCCCACTAGCGGGACGCACACCGGGGAGCTGTTTTTT. Protein sequence: CASSPTSGTHTGELFF. The full variable domain, rest sourced from reference TRBV9 and TRBJ2-2, is DSGVTQTPKHLITATGQRVTLRCSPRSGDLSVYWYQQSLDQGLQFLIQYYNGEERAKGNILERFSAQQFPDLHSELNLSSLELGDSALYFCASSPTSGTHTGELFFGEGSRLTVL.

This clonotype was detected a few times. The chain uses TRBV7-3 and TRBJ2-3; D is unresolved. The ends were cut back, 3 bases at V and 6 bases at J, with 13 bases in the middle. This CDR3 region has 14 residues. Germline CDR1 SGHTA, CDR2 FQGTGA. The CDR3 is CASSFRASRDTQYF. The CDR3, as DNA: TGTGCCAGCAGCTTCCGGGCCTCGCGGGATACGCAGTATTTT.

This chain uses TRBV7-9 with TRBJ2-3, with 13 bases that match TRBD2. Losses at the gene ends were 5 bases for V and 2 bases for J; bases not matched to a gene: 4. This CDR3 comprises 16 residues. The germline gives CDR1 SEHNR, CDR2 FQNEAQ (reference sequence). Written as DNA, the CDR3 is TGTGCCAGCAGCCTCGGGACTAGCGGGACCACAGATACGCAGTATTTT. Encoded protein: CASSLGTSGTTDTQYF.